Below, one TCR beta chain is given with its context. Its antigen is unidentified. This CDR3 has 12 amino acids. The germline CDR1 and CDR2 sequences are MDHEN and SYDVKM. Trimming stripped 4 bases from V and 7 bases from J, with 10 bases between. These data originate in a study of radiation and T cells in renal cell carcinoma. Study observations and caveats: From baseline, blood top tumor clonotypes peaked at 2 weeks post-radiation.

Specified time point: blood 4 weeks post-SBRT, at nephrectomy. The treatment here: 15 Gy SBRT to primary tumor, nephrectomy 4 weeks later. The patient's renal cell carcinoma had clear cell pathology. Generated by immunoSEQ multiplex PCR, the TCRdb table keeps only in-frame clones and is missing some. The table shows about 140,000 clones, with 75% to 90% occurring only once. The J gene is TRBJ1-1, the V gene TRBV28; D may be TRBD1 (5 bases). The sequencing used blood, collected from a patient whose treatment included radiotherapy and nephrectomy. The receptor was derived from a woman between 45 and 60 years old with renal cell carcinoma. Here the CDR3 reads CASSSPDSEAFF. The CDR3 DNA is TGTGCCAGCAGTTCGCCCGACAGTGAAGCTTTCTTT.